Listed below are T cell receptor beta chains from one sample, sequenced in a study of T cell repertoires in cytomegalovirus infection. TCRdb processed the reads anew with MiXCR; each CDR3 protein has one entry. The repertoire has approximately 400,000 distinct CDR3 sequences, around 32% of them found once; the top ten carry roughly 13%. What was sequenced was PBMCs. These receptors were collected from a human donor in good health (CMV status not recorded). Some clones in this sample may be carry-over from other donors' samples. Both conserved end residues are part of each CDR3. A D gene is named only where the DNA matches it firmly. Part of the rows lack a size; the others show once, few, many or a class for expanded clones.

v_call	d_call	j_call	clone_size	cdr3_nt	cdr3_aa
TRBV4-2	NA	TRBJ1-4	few	TGTGCCAGCAGCCAGTTCCCCGGGACGGTGGATGCAACTAATGAAAAACTGTTTTTT	CASSQFPGTVDATNEKLFF
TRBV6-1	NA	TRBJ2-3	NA	TGTGCCAGCAGTGAATTGAGGCTGAACACATATACGCAGTATTTT	CASSELRLNTYTQYF
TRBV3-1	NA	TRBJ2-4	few	TGTGCCAGCAGTCAGACCCTAGCCAAAAACATTCAGTACTTC	CASSQTLAKNIQYF
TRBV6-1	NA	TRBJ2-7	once	TGTGCCAGCAGTGAAGAGCCAGGGTGGGGCGAGCAGTACTTC	CASSEEPGWGEQYF
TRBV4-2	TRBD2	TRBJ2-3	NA	TGTTCCAGCAGCCAAGATCAAACTAGCGGGGGCACAGATACGCAGTATTTT	CSSSQDQTSGGTDTQYF
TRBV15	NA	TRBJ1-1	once	TGTGCCACCAGCAGAGTTGGCAGGGCAACTGAAGCTTTCTTT	CATSRVGRATEAFF
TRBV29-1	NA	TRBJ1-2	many	TGCAGCGTGCCCCAGCGTGACTATGGCTACACCTTC	CSVPQRDYGYTF
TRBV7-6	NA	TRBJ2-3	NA	TGTGCCAGCAGCTTAGAGGCGGCGGGGAACACAGATACGCAGTATTTT	CASSLEAAGNTDTQYF
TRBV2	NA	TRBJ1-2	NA	TGTGCCAGCACCCAGATGACAGTGCGCTATGGCTACACCTTC	CASTQMTVRYGYTF
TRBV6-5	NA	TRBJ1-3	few	TGTGCCAGCAGTTACAACCCTGGAAACACCATATATTTT	CASSYNPGNTIYF
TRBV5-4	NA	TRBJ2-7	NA	TGTGCCAGCAGCTCACCTGGGGTGAGAAAAGAGTCCTACGAGCAGTACTTC	CASSSPGVRKESYEQYF
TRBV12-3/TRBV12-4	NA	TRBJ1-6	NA	TGTGCCAGCAGCCCCTCGGTAGTCCATAATTCACCCCTCCACTTT	CASSPSVVHNSPLHF
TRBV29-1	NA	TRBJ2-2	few	TGCAGCGTTGAAGCGGGACTCTACACCGGGGAGCTGTTTTTT	CSVEAGLYTGELFF
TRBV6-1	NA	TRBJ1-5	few	TGTGCCAGCAGACCGTTTCTTACCGGGGGTCAGCCCCAGCATTTT	CASRPFLTGGQPQHF
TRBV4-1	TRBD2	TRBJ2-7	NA	TGCGCCAGCAGCCAAGCCTTGGGGGGGACCTACGAGCAGTACTTC	CASSQALGGTYEQYF
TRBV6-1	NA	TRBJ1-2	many	TGTGCCAGCAGTGAAGCGGGTCATCTAGACTATGGCTACACCTTC	CASSEAGHLDYGYTF
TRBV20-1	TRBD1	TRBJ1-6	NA	TGCAGTGCTAGTAGGGACAGCTCCTATAATTCACCCCTCCACTTT	CSASRDSSYNSPLHF
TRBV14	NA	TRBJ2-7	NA	TGTGCCAGCAGCCAAGATCTAGGATTCGGAAGGTCCTACGAGCAGTACTTC	CASSQDLGFGRSYEQYF
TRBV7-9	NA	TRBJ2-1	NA	TGTGCCAGCAGCTTAGGGGGCGGAGGGACTGGATACAATGAGCAGTTCTTC	CASSLGGGGTGYNEQFF
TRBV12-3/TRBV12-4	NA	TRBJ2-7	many	TGTGCCAGCACCGGGACTGGGGGATTGTACGAGCAGTACTTC	CASTGTGGLYEQYF
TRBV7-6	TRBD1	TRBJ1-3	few	TGTGCCAGCAGCAAAGAAGGACAGGGATCGGACACCATATATTTT	CASSKEGQGSDTIYF
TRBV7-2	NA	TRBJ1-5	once	TGTGCCAGCCGCTTATCAGGGTTTCAGCCCCATCATTTT	CASRLSGFQPHHF
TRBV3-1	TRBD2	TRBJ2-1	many	TGTGCCAGCAGCCAAGGCAGCGGGGGGGGGTATGAGCAGTTCTTC	CASSQGSGGGYEQFF
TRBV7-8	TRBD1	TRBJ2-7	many	TGTGCCAGCAGCTCAGCCGGGACAGAGGAGGAGTACTTC	CASSSAGTEEEYF
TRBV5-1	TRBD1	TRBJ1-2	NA	TGCGCCAGCAGCTTCGGGACAGGGAACTATGGCTACACCTTC	CASSFGTGNYGYTF
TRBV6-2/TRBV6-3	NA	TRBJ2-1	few	TGTGCCAGCAGAAGAAACAATGAGCAGTTCTTC	CASRRNNEQFF
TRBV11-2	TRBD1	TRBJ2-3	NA	TGTGCCAGCAGCCCAGGGGGTGGGGCAGGCCACGGCACAGATACGCAGTATTTT	CASSPGGGAGHGTDTQYF